This passage covers 18 T cell receptor beta chains from one sample sequenced in a study of blood T cell repertoires in COVID-19 (dated by TCRdb to 2019 to 2021). The protocol used for the library was the immunoSEQ multiplex PCR assay. Entries here come from immuneACCESS through TCRdb and include only in-frame sequences with V and J called. Some clones fail to appear in such tables; in the studies checked, an unresolved V gene covers under half of the shortfall, and the cause of the remainder is unknown. For this sample there are 95,000 to 150,000 clones; 85% appear just once. Approximately 11% of the sample belongs to the ten largest clones. Sequenced: peripheral blood. These receptor sequences come from a man older than 75 with acute or convalescent COVID-19.

V gene TRBV3-1 (or the pseudogene TRBV3-2) combines with J gene TRBJ2-1; 7 bases line up with TRBD2. Germline CDR1 reads LGHDT; CDR2 reads YNNKEL (reference sequence). The CDR3 runs 16 residues. Trimming removed 2 bases from V and 3 bases from J; junction bases left unmatched: 7. CDR3 in DNA: TGTGCCAGCAGCCAAATAGTCGGGAGGATCTACAATGAGCAGTTCTTC. It yields the protein CASSQIVGRIYNEQFF.

The rearrangement joins TRBV21-1 to TRBJ1-2; the D call of TRBD1 is as the table states it, not checked on the DNA. TRBV21-1 counts as a pseudogene. CDR3 length: 14 residues. The CDR3 sequence is CATRGGTPQGGYTF. The CDR3 nucleotides are TGTGCCACCCGAGGGGGAACACCCCAGGGGGGCTACACCTTC.

The genes are TRBV7-2 and TRBJ1-2; 8 bases fit TRBD1. CDR3 length equals 14 residues. V lost 4 bases and J lost 8; bases outside the gene matches: 9. Germline values: CDR1 SGHTA, CDR2 FQGNSA. The CDR3 coding sequence is TGTGCCAGCAGCTGGGGACAGGCGGAAAGGGGCTACACCTTC. Translating gives CASSWGQAERGYTF.

A few counts support this clone. This sequence joins TRBV10-1 and TRBJ1-2, with TRBD1 matching over 8 bases. The CDR3 runs to 15 residues. Trimming removed 2 bases from V and 7 bases from J; junction bases left unmatched: 9. Germline assignment: CDR1 WNHNN and CDR2 SYGVQD (reference sequence). The CDR3 region is CASSEVGRGQVGYTF. The CDR3 nucleotides read TGCGCCAGCAGTGAGGTCGGCAGGGGGCAGGTTGGCTACACCTTC.

V gene TRBV2 combines with J gene TRBJ2-3; 11 nucleotides agree with TRBD2. In germline, CDR1 is SNHLY, CDR2 FYNNEI. The ends lost 4 bases at V and 4 bases at J; junction bases unmatched: 4. This CDR3 spans 15 amino acids. The CDR3 region has the DNA TGTGCCAGCAGTGGCAAACTAGCGGGAGCAGATACGCAGTATTTT. Encoded protein: CASSGKLAGADTQYF.

V usage is TRBV5-6 and J usage is TRBJ2-4; D gene unclear. The V gene's germline CDR1 is SGHDT and CDR2 YYEEEE. Trimming left V 0 bases short and J 12 bases short, with 10 bases between. The CDR3 loop spans 12 amino acids. The CDR3 reads CASSLAAGSQYF. The CDR3 bases are TGTGCCAGCAGCTTGGCCGCAGGTAGTCAGTACTTC. Supplemented by reference TRBV5-6 and TRBJ2-4, the full variable domain reads DAGVTQSPTHLIKTRGQQVTLRCSPKSGHDTVSWYQQALGQGPQFIFQYYEEEERQRGNFPDRFSGHQFPNYSSELNVNALLLGDSALYLCASSLAAGSQYFGAGTRLSVL.

This clone was counted once. The chain is built from TRBV25-1 and TRBJ1-2; the D gene is possibly TRBD1 (5 bases). Germline-derived CDR1 and CDR2 are MGHDK and SYGVNS. CDR3 length: 13 amino acids. V was pared by 1 base and J by 4 bases, with 7 bases between. CDR3 in amino acids: CASSEWGVYGYTF. CDR3 coding DNA: TGTGCCAGCAGTGAATGGGGGGTCTATGGCTACACCTTC.

This rearrangement joins TRBV2 to TRBJ2-5; D possibly corresponds to TRBD1 (5 bases). V gave up 3 bases and J gave up 5 bases, with 16 bases separating them. From germline, CDR1 is SNHLY and CDR2 FYNNEI. This CDR3 spans 15 amino acids. CDR3 sequence reads: CASSENNPGPETQYF. The CDR3 DNA is TGTGCCAGCAGTGAGAATAATCCAGGGCCGGAGACCCAGTACTTC.

This clone was seen only once. The chain joins TRBV24-1 to TRBJ2-3, with TRBD2 as a possible D gene (5 bases). The CDR3 runs to 15 residues. Germline V CDR1 and CDR2: KGHDR, SFDVKD. Trimming pared 0 bases from V and 0 bases from J, leaving 6 bases between. CDR3 sequence (DNA): TGTGCCACCAGTGATTTGACGGGAAGCACAGATACGCAGTATTTT. Translating it yields CATSDLTGSTDTQYF.

The gene calls are TRBV6-5 and TRBJ2-5, with a weak D call TRBD1 (5 bases). Trimming removed 6 bases from V and 1 base from J, with 15 bases in between. This CDR3 spans 15 amino acids. Germline assignment: CDR1 MNHEY and CDR2 SVGAGI. In DNA form, the CDR3 reads TGTGCCAGCAGGAATCATTGGGGCCTCCAAGAGACCCAGTACTTC. This translates into CASRNHWGLQETQYF.

This clone came up a few times. The V call is TRBV2, the J call TRBJ1-2; a possible D gene is TRBD1 (5 bases). V was cut by 7 bases and J by 2 bases, with 23 bases left in between. Germline values: CDR1 SNHLY, CDR2 FYNNEI. This CDR3 has 17 amino acids. The CDR3 protein is CASKKRGLGVENYGYTF. The CDR3 nucleotides are TGTGCCAGCAAAAAGCGGGGCCTAGGGGTGGAAAACTATGGCTACACCTTC.

The rearrangement links TRBV6-5 to TRBJ1-4; D is unresolved. The V gene lost 8 bases and the J gene lost 8 bases, with 15 bases spanning the gap. Germline CDR1 MNHEY, CDR2 SVGAGI. CDR3 length: 13 residues. In DNA, the CDR3 is TGTGCCAGCTGCCGCGGGGAGAGGGAAAAACTGTTTTTT. Translated, it gives CASCRGEREKLFF.

This clone was counted only a few times. The rearrangement links TRBV28 to TRBJ2-3; the D gene is possibly TRBD2 (5 bases). This CDR3 comprises 13 residues. Germline CDR1 reads MDHEN; CDR2 reads SYDVKM. The V end lost 4 bases, the J end lost 8 bases, and 13 bases lay between the germline ends. Written as DNA, the CDR3 is TGTGCCAGCAGTTCCCCTAGGGCGGGTACGCAGTATTTT. Translating gives CASSSPRAGTQYF.

This clone was seen a handful of times. The chain couples TRBV24-1 to TRBJ2-2; no clear D. V shed 2 bases and J shed 7 bases, with 10 bases lying between them. The V gene's germline CDR1 is KGHDR and CDR2 SFDVKD. The CDR3 length is 14 residues. For the CDR3, the DNA is TGTGCCACCAGTGATTCCACCCCGGGCGGGGAGCTGTTTTTT. It encodes CATSDSTPGGELFF.

The V and J genes are TRBV28 and TRBJ1-6; a possible D gene is TRBD1 (5 bases). V dropped 5 bases and J dropped 9 bases, with 20 bases sitting between them. This CDR3 spans 16 amino acids. CDR1 and CDR2 from the germline V gene are MDHEN and SYDVKM. The CDR3 DNA reads as TGTGCCAGCAGTCCCCCAGCTTGGGGGGACGGTTCACCCCTCCACTTT. Its protein product is CASSPPAWGDGSPLHF.

This clone appeared a single time. The chain combines TRBV6-5 with TRBJ1-3; D is ambiguous. V lost 8 bases, J lost 0 bases, and 5 bases lay in between. Germline CDR1 MNHEY, CDR2 SVGAGI. This CDR3 region has 12 residues. The chain's CDR3 is CASQYSGNTIYF. CDR3 coding DNA: TGTGCCAGCCAGTACTCTGGAAACACCATATATTTT.

V is TRBV6-2 or TRBV6-3 and J is TRBJ1-1, with no clear D. Trimming removed 2 bases at V and 3 bases at J, with 4 bases between. In germline, CDR1 is MNHEY, CDR2 SVGEGT. This CDR3 comprises 12 residues. CDR3 bases: TGTGCCAGCAGTTACCCCTACACTGAAGCTTTCTTT. Translation: CASSYPYTEAFF.

V and J are TRBV6-5 and TRBJ1-5; tentative D call: TRBD1 (5 bases). This CDR3 has 15 amino acids. Germline loops: CDR1 MNHEY, CDR2 SVGAGI. V was shortened by 6 bases and J by 1 base, with 13 bases between the two germline ends. In nucleotides, the CDR3 is TGTGCCAGCAGCATCGGGGGTAACAGCAATCAGCCCCAGCATTTT. Residues: CASSIGGNSNQPQHF.